This TCR beta chain was sequenced for a study of blood T cell repertoires in COVID-19. Overall study context: Collection of acute and convalescent COVID-19 samples took place in the United States, Italy and Spain. PBMCs, B-cell-depleted T cells, or T cells were the source of the cDNA or gDNA that made up the material.

The CDR3 loop spans 10 amino acids. Trimming removed 5 bases at V and 8 bases at J, with 6 bases between. Looked up from germline, CDR1 is SNHLY and CDR2 is FYNNEI. The table came from immunoSEQ multiplex PCR; TCRdb's copy has only in-frame clones and leaves some out. The repertoire consists of a few hundred thousand clones, with approximately 88% occurring once and the leading ten covering 1.2%. Sequenced: peripheral blood. The sequence came from a man in his forties or fifties with acute or convalescent COVID-19. The rearrangement joins TRBV2 to TRBJ1-2; D unresolved. DNA for the CDR3: TGTGCCAGCAGTTTAAGCGGCTACACCTTC. This translates into CASSLSGYTF.